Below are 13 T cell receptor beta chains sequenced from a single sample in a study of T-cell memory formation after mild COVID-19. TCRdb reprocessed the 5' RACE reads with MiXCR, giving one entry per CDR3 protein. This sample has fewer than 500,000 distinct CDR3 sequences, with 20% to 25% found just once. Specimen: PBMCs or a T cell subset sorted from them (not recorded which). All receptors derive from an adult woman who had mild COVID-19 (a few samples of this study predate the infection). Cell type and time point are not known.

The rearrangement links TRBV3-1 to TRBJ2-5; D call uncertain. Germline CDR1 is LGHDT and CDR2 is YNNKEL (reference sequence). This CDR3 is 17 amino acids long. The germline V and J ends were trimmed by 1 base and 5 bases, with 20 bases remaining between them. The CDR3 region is CASSQVSTARIRETQYF. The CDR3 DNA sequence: TGTGCCAGCAGCCAAGTTTCCACGGCCCGTATAAGGGAGACCCAGTACTTC.

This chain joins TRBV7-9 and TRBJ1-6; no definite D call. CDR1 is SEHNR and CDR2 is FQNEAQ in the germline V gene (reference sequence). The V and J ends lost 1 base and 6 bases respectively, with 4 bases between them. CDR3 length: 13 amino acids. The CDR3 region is CASSLVTNSPLHF. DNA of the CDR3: TGTGCCAGCAGCTTAGTTACTAATTCACCCCTCCACTTT.

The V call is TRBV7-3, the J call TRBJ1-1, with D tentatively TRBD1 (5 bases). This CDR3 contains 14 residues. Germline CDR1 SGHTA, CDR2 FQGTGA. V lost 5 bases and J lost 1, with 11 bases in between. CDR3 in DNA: TGTGCCAGCAGCCTCGTGGGGCCGAACACTGAAGCTTTCTTT. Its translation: CASSLVGPNTEAFF.

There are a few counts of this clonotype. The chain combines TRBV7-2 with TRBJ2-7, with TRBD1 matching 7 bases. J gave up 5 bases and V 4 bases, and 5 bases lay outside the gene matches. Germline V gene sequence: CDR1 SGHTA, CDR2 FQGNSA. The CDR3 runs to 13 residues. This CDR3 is CASSSQGSHEQYF. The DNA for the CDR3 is TGTGCCAGCAGCTCACAGGGGTCCCACGAGCAGTACTTC.

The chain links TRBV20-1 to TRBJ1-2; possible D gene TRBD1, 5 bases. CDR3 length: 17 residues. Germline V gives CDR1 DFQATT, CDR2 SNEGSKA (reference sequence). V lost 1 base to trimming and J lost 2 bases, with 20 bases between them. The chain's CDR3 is CSARVSGPRAGNYGYTF. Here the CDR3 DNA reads TGCAGTGCTAGAGTTTCGGGGCCCAGGGCGGGCAACTATGGCTACACCTTC.

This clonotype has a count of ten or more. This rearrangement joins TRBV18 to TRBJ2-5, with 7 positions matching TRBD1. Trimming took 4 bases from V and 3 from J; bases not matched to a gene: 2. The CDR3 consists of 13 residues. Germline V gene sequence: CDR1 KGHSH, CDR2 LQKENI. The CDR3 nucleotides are TGTGCCAGCTCACGTGGGACAGAAGAGACCCAGTACTTC. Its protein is CASSRGTEETQYF.

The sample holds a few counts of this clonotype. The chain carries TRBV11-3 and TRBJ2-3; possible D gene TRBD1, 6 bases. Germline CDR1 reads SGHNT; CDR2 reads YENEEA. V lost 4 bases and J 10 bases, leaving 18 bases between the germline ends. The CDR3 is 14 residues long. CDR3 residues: CASSSTSRQAAQYF. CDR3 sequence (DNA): TGTGCCAGCAGCTCCACATCCCGACAGGCCGCGCAGTATTTT.

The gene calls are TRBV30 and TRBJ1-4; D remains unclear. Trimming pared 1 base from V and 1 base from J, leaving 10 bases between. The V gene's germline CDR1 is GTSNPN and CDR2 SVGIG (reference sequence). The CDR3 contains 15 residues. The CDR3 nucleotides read TGTGCCTGGAGTGGGACTCGAGGAACTAATGAAAAACTGTTTTTT. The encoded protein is CAWSGTRGTNEKLFF.

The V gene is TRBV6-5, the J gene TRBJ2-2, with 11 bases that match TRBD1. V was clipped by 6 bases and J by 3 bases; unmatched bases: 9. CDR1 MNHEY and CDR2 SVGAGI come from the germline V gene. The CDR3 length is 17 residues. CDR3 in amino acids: CASSPLGQGAHTGELFF. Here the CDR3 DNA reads TGTGCCAGCAGCCCACTCGGACAGGGGGCGCACACCGGGGAGCTGTTTTTT.

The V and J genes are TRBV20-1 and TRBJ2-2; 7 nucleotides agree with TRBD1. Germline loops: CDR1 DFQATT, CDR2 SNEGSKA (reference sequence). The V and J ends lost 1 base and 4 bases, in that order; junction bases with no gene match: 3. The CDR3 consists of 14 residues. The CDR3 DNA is TGCAGTGCTAGAGTGAGGGGGCTCACCGGGGAGCTGTTTTTT. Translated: CSARVRGLTGELFF.

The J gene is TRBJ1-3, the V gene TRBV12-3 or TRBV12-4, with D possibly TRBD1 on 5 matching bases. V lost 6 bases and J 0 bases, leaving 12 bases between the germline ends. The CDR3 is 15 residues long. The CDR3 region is CASSQPGSSGNTIYF. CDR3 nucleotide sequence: TGTGCCAGCAGCCAGCCAGGGAGCTCTGGAAACACCATATATTTT.

The CDR3, as DNA: TGTGCCACCTCCGTGGGGATGAACACTGAAGCTTTCTTT. This gives the protein CATSVGMNTEAFF. V gene TRBV24-1 combines with J gene TRBJ1-1, with D unresolved. The V end was cut by 9 bases, the J end by 0 bases, with 10 bases between. The CDR3 extends over 13 amino acids. The germline V gene has CDR1 KGHDR and CDR2 SFDVKD.

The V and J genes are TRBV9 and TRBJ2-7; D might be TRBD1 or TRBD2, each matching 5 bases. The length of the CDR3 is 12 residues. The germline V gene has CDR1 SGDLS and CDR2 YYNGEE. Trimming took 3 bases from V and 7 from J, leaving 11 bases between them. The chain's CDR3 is CASSAEWGEQYF. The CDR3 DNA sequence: TGTGCCAGCAGCGCCGAGTGGGGGGAGCAGTACTTC.